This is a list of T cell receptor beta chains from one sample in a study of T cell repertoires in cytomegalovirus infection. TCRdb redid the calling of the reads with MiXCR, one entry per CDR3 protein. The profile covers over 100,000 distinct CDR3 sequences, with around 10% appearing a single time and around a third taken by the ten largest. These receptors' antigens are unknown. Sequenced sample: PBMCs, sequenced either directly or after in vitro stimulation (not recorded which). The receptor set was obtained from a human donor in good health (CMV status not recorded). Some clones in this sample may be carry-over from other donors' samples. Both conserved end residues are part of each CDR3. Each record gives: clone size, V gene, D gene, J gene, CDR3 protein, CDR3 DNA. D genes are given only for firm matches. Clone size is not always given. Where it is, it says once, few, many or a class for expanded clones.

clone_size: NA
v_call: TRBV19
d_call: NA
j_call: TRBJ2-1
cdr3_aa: CASTALYPKGPEQFF
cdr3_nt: TGTGCCAGTACCGCACTATACCCAAAAGGCCCCGAGCAGTTCTTC

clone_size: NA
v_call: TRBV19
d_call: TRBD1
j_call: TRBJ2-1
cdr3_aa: CASSILRDRVGNEQFF
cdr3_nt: TGTGCCAGTAGTATACTCCGGGACAGGGTGGGCAATGAGCAGTTCTTC

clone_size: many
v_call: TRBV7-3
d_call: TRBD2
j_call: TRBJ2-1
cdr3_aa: CASSPWTSGRAGEQFF
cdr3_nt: TGTGCCAGCAGCCCATGGACTAGCGGGAGGGCCGGTGAGCAGTTCTTC

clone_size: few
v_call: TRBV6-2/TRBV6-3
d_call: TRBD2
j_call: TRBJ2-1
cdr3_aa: CASRPAGLAAYNEQFF
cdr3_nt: TGTGCCAGCAGGCCCGCGGGACTAGCGGCGTACAATGAGCAGTTCTTC

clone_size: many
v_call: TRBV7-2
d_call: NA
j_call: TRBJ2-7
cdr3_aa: CASSLVGGYEQYF
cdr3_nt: TGTGCCAGCAGCTTGGTGGGAGGATACGAGCAGTACTTC

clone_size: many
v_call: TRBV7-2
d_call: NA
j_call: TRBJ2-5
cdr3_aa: CASSFNSQETQYF
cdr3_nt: TGTGCCAGCAGCTTCAACTCCCAAGAGACCCAGTACTTC

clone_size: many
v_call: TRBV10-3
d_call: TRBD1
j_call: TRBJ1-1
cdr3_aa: CAISDSRQGRMNTEAFF
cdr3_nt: TGTGCCATCAGTGACTCCAGACAGGGGAGGATGAACACTGAAGCTTTCTTT

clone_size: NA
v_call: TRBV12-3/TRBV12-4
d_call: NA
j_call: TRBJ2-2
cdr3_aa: CASSLEWSSGELFF
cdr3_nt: TGTGCCAGCAGTTTAGAGTGGAGTTCCGGGGAGCTGTTTTTT

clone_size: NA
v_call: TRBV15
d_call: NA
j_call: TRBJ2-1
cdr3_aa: CATSREGGVGARQFF
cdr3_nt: TGTGCCACCAGCAGAGAGGGGGGGGTGGGGGCTAGGCAGTTCTTC

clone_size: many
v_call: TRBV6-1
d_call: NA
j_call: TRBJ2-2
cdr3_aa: CASRGVNTGELFF
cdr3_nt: TGTGCCAGCCGCGGGGTTAACACCGGGGAGCTGTTTTTT

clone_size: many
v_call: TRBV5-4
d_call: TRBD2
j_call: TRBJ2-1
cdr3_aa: CASSYSGGVYNEQFF
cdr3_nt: TGTGCCAGCAGCTATTCGGGGGGGGTTTACAATGAGCAGTTCTTC

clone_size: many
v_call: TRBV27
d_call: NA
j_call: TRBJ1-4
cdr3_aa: CASSLFLGGNEKLFF
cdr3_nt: TGTGCCAGCAGTTTATTCTTAGGCGGTAATGAAAAACTGTTTTTT

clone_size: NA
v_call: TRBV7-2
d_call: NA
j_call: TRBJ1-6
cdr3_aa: CASSLLGGYNSPLHF
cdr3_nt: TGTGCCAGCAGCTTACTAGGGGGCTATAATTCACCCCTCCACTTT

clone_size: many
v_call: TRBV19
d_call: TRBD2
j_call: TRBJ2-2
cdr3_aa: CASGGTSGLPNTGELFF
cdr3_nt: TGTGCCAGTGGCGGGACTAGCGGGCTCCCGAACACCGGGGAGCTGTTTTTT

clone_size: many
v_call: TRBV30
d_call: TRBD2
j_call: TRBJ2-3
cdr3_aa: CAWSVGGTSGSPLSTDTQYF
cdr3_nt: TGTGCCTGGAGTGTGGGCGGGACTAGCGGGAGTCCCCTAAGCACAGATACGCAGTATTTT

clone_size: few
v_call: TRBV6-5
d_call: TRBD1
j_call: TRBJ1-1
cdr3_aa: CASIVTGGGTEAFF
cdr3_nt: TGTGCCAGCATTGTAACAGGGGGAGGAACTGAAGCTTTCTTT

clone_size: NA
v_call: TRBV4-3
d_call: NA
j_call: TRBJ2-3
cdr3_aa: CGSSQQGRAEDTQYF
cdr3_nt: TGCGGCAGCAGCCAGCAGGGAAGGGCGGAAGATACGCAGTATTTT

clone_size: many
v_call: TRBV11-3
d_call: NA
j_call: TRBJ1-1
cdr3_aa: CASSLDGQTEAFF
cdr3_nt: TGTGCCAGCAGCTTAGATGGACAGACCGAAGCTTTCTTT

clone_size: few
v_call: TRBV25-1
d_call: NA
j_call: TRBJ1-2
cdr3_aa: CASSDLSSVYTF
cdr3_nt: TGTGCCAGCAGTGACCTTTCCTCTGTGTACACCTTC

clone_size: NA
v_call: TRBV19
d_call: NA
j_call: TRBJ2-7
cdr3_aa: CASSPSGRVGAPSYEQYF
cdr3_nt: TGTGCCAGTAGTCCAAGTGGTCGGGTAGGCGCTCCTTCCTACGAGCAGTACTTC

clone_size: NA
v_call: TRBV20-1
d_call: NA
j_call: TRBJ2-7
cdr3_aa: CSAYSGTPYEQYF
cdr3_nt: TGCAGTGCTTACTCCGGGACTCCCTACGAGCAGTACTTC

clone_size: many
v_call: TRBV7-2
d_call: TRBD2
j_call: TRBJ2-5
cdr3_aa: CASSELAGAKTQYF
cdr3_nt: TGTGCCAGCAGCGAACTAGCGGGGGCGAAGACCCAGTACTTC

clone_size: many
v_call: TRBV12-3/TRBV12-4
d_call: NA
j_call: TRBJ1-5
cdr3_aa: CASSHSGQPQHF
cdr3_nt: TGTGCCAGCAGCCATTCAGGGCAGCCCCAGCATTTT

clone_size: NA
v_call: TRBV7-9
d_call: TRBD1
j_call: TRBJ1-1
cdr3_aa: CASSTRQGGNTEAFF
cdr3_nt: TGTGCCAGCAGCACCCGACAGGGCGGGAACACTGAAGCTTTCTTT

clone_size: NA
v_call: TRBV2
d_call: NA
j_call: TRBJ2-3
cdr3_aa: CASSPPFTDTQYF
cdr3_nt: TGTGCCAGCAGTCCGCCATTTACAGATACGCAGTATTTT

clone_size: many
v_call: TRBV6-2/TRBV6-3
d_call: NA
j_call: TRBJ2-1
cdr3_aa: CASNPSLLYNEQFF
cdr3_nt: TGTGCCAGCAATCCGAGCCTCCTTTACAATGAGCAGTTCTTC

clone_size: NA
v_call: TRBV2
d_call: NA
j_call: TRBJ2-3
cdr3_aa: CASSENTDTQYF
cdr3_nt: TGTGCCAGCAGTGAGAACACAGATACGCAGTATTTT

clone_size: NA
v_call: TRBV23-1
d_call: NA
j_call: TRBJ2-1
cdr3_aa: CASSQHRIRGSYNEQFF
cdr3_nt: TGCGCCAGCAGTCAACACAGGATTCGGGGATCCTACAATGAGCAGTTCTTC

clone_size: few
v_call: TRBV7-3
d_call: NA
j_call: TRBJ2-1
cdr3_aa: CASSLTHTNEQFF
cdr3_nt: TGTGCCAGCAGCTTAACCCACACCAATGAGCAGTTCTTC

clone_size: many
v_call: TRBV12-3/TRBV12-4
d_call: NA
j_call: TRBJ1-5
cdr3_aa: CASSSNGPQHF
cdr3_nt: TGTGCCAGCAGTTCTAACGGGCCCCAGCATTTT

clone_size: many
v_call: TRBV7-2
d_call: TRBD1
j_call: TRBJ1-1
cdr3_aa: CASSPGQGNTEAFF
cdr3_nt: TGTGCCAGCAGCCCCGGACAGGGGAACACTGAAGCTTTCTTT

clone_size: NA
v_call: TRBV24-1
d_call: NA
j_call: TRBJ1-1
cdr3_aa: CATMAGQSNTEAFF
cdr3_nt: TGTGCCACCATGGCGGGGCAGTCGAACACTGAAGCTTTCTTT

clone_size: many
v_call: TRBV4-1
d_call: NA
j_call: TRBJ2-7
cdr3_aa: CASSQVWQTSYEQYF
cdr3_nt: TGCGCCAGCAGCCAAGTTTGGCAGACAAGTTACGAGCAGTACTTC

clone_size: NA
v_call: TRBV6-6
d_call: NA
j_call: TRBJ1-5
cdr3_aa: CASSRTEPASEPQHF
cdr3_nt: TGTGCCAGCAGTCGAACAGAACCCGCCTCGGAGCCCCAGCATTTT

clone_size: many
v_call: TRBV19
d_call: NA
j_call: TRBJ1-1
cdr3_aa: CASSISGVTNTEAFF
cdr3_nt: TGTGCCAGTAGTATATCAGGGGTGACGAACACTGAAGCTTTCTTT

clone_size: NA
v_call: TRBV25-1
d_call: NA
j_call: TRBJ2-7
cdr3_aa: CATGLGSYEQYF
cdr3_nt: TGTGCCACGGGTTTGGGCTCCTACGAGCAGTACTTC

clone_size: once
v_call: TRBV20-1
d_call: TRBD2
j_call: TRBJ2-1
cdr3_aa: CSAPSGRAYNEQFF
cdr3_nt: TGCAGTGCCCCCAGCGGGAGGGCCTACAATGAGCAGTTCTTC

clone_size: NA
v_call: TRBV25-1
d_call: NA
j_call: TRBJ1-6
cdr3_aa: CASTQGGDSPLHF
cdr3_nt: TGTGCCAGCACACAGGGCGGGGATTCACCCCTCCACTTT

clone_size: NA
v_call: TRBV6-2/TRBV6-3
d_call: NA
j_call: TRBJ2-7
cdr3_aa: CASTSRPGGEQYF
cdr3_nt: TGTGCCAGCACCTCACGGCCGGGCGGCGAGCAGTACTTC

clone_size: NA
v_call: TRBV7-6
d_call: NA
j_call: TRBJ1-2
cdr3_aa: CASSPPRNYGYTF
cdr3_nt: TGTGCCAGCAGCCCGCCGCGAAACTATGGCTACACCTTC

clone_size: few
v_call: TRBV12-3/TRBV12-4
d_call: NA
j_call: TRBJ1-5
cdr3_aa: CASSLTVGPQHF
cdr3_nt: TGTGCCAGCAGTTTAACTGTGGGGCCCCAGCATTTT

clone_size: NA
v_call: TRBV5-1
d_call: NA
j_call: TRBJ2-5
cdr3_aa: CASSLALSLRETQYF
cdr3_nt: TGCGCCAGCAGCTTGGCCCTTAGCCTTCGGGAGACCCAGTACTTC